These 10 T cell receptor beta chains were sequenced from one sample in a study of T-cell reconstitution after alpha-beta-depleted transplantation in children. Unique molecular identifiers were used to barcode this TCRbeta library. TCRdb ran MiXCR on the PCR reads and lists one entry per CDR3 protein. The sample has approximately 230,000 distinct CDR3 sequences; 24% are singletons. Sample: PBMCs, mostly from graft donor cells, taken 360 days after TCRalphabeta/CD19-depleted stem cell transplant. These receptors all come from a female patient aged 2-9 years who had a stem cell transplant for congenital amegakaryocytic thrombocytopenia, so the T cells may come from the graft donor.

The chain joins TRBV7-9 to TRBJ2-3, with D tentatively TRBD1 (6 bases). Germline-derived CDR1 and CDR2 are SEHNR and FQNEAQ (reference sequence). This CDR3 contains 15 residues. V lost 8 bases and J 0 bases, leaving 15 bases between the germline ends. CDR3 in amino acids: CASANRGTSTDTQYF. The DNA for the CDR3 is TGTGCCAGCGCGAACCGAGGGACAAGCACAGATACGCAGTATTTT.

CDR3 region: CASSLIQSSYNEQFF. The CDR3 coding sequence is TGTGCCAGCAGCTTAATACAAAGCTCCTACAATGAGCAGTTCTTC. This sequence joins TRBV5-6 and TRBJ2-1; D is ambiguous. CDR1 and CDR2 (germline): SGHDT, YYEEEE. Trimming pared 2 bases from V and 0 bases from J, leaving 9 bases between. The CDR3 is 15 amino acids.

This chain joins TRBV5-1 and TRBJ2-1, with 9 bases aligning to TRBD1. The CDR3 sequence is 17 residues long. The trim removed 1 base at V and 3 bases at J, leaving 8 bases unmatched. Germline V gene sequence: CDR1 SGHRS, CDR2 YFSETQ. The CDR3 sequence: CASSLSLGGQGYNEQFF. The DNA for the CDR3 is TGCGCCAGCAGCTTGTCTTTGGGGGGACAGGGCTACAATGAGCAGTTCTTC.

V and J are TRBV3-1 and TRBJ2-1; 9 positions match TRBD2. Trimming took 3 bases from V and 8 from J; bases not matched to a gene: 11. Germline V gene data show CDR1 as LGHDT and CDR2 as YNNKEL (reference sequence). The CDR3 is 16 residues long. The CDR3 nucleotides are TGTGCCAGCAGCCATCTTGTCCTAGCGGGACGGCATGAGCAGTTCTTC. It translates to CASSHLVLAGRHEQFF.

Points on this clonotype: This may be a read error: a much more frequent sequence differs by one nucleotide. The rearrangement uses TRBV29-1 and TRBJ2-5; D not certain. Germline V lookup: CDR1 SQVTM, CDR2 ANQGSEA. Trimming pared 4 bases from V and 5 bases from J, leaving 8 bases between. This CDR3 has 11 amino acids. The CDR3 is CSVGCWETQYF. The DNA for the CDR3 is TGCAGCGTTGGATGCTGGGAGACCCAGTACTTC.

This clonotype has a handful of counts. V gene TRBV11-2 combines with J gene TRBJ2-7, with TRBD2 identical over 10 bases. V lost 5 bases to trimming and J lost 5 bases; unmatched junction nucleotides: 9. CDR3 length equals 15 residues. CDR1 is SGHAT, CDR2 FQNNGV, per germline. CDR3 region: CASSPLSGRLHEQYF. The DNA of the CDR3 is TGTGCCAGCAGCCCCCTTAGCGGGAGGTTACACGAGCAGTACTTC.

V usage is TRBV5-6 and J usage is TRBJ2-2; no clear D gene. The germline gives CDR1 SGHDT, CDR2 YYEEEE. This CDR3 is built from 13 residues. V lost 2 bases and J lost 0, with 2 bases in between. CDR3 nucleotide sequence: TGTGCCAGCAGCTTTGCGAACACCGGGGAGCTGTTTTTT. This translates into CASSFANTGELFF.

In its sample, this clonotype was seen a few times. The rearrangement uses TRBV28 and TRBJ2-1; no clear D. Germline CDR1 and CDR2: MDHEN and SYDVKM. The length of the CDR3 is 12 residues. With 10 bases removed from V and 0 bases from J, the gap between germline ends came to 7 bases. The chain's CDR3 is CANQFSYNEQFF. The CDR3 DNA reads as TGTGCCAACCAATTCTCCTACAATGAGCAGTTCTTC.

Points on this clonotype: A read error may be the cause here, since a much bigger clone is one base away. CDR3: CASSFGSARYAYTF. The CDR3 DNA reads TGTGCCAGCAGTTTTGGCTCAGCTCGATATGCCTACACCTTC. The J gene is TRBJ1-2, the V gene TRBV28, with D unresolved. CDR1 and CDR2 from the germline V gene are MDHEN and SYDVKM. The CDR3 contains 14 residues.

The chain employs TRBV4-1 and TRBJ2-3; TRBD1 might be the D (6 bases). The CDR3 totals 19 residues. From germline, CDR1 is MGHRA and CDR2 YSYEKL. V lost 1 base to trimming and J lost 0 bases, with 20 bases between them. The CDR3 sequence is CASSQGGHPGDYSTDTQYF. The CDR3 coding sequence is TGCGCCAGCAGCCAAGGGGGACATCCCGGAGATTATAGCACAGATACGCAGTATTTT.